Listed below are T cell receptor beta chains from one sample, sequenced in a study of blood T cell repertoires in COVID-19. Only in-frame clones appear in the TCRdb table, and some are missing; sequencing was by immunoSEQ multiplex PCR. The sample lists about 91,000 clones, 70% to 90% occurring once. Sequenced: peripheral blood. The receptors were sampled from a woman in her 70s with acute or convalescent COVID-19. Each CDR3 is given with its conserved first and last residue. Each record gives: V gene, D gene, CDR3 length, J gene, clone size, CDR3 protein, CDR3 DNA. The D gene is left open where the match is weak. Part of the rows lack a size; the others show once, few, many or a class for expanded clones.

TRBV27,-,15,TRBJ1-2,-,CASSLTPRSNYGYTF,TGTGCCAGCAGTTTAACCCCGAGGAGTAACTATGGCTACACCTTC
TRBV6-4,TRBD1,15,TRBJ1-5,-,CASTKDRRDNQPQHF,TGTGCCAGCACTAAGGACAGGAGAGATAATCAGCCCCAGCATTTT
TRBV27,TRBD1,15,TRBJ2-3,-,CASSPRGSKTDTQYF,TGTGCCAGCAGTCCCAGGGGGTCAAAAACAGATACGCAGTATTTT
TRBV28,-,14,TRBJ1-2,-,CASMQSDPNYGYTF,TGTGCCAGCATGCAGAGCGATCCAAACTATGGCTACACCTTC
TRBV7-6,-,16,TRBJ1-1,-,CASSLTGGPRGTEAFF,TGTGCCAGCAGCCTCACGGGGGGCCCGCGGGGCACTGAAGCTTTCTTT
TRBV6-5,TRBD1,15,TRBJ2-3,-,CASNGQGTGADTQYF,TGTGCCAGCAATGGACAGGGGACGGGGGCAGATACGCAGTATTTT
TRBV2,TRBD1,17,TRBJ2-7,once,CASRETPQGDSRYEQYF,TGTGCCAGCAGGGAAACCCCACAGGGGGACAGTAGGTACGAGCAGTACTTC
TRBV4-1,TRBD1,16,TRBJ1-6,few,CASSQMTGGGNSPLHF,TGCGCCAGCAGCCAAATGACAGGGGGCGGTAATTCACCCCTCCACTTT
TRBV7-2,TRBD1,13,TRBJ2-4,-,CASRGQGANIQYF,TGTGCCAGCAGGGGACAGGGGGCAAACATTCAGTACTTC
TRBV3-1/TRBV3-2,-,12,TRBJ2-2,few,CASSHGTGELFF,TGTGCCAGCAGCCACGGGACCGGGGAGCTGTTTTTT
TRBV19,-,20,TRBJ2-3,-,CASTVLGEEEPGLTSDTQYF,TGTGCCAGTACAGTCCTCGGGGAAGAGGAACCGGGCCTAACTTCGGATACGCAGTATTTT
TRBV15,-,15,TRBJ2-1,once,CATSRDAGTYNEQFF,TGTGCCACCAGCAGAGATGCAGGAACCTACAATGAGCAGTTCTTC
TRBV19,TRBD2,16,TRBJ2-1,-,CASSQGSGSSRDEQFF,TGTGCCAGTTCTCAGGGTAGCGGGAGCTCAAGGGATGAGCAGTTCTTC
TRBV6-5,TRBD1,14,TRBJ2-5,few,CASRQTGARETQYF,TGTGCCAGCAGACAAACAGGGGCGCGGGAGACCCAGTACTTC
TRBV9,TRBD1,18,TRBJ1-2,-,CASSVGAGKGQGLYGYTF,TGTGCCAGCAGCGTAGGGGCCGGGAAGGGACAGGGACTCTATGGCTACACCTTC
TRBV15,TRBD2,16,TRBJ2-1,-,CATSSGLAGGRDEQFF,TGTGCCACCAGCAGTGGACTAGCGGGGGGTCGCGATGAGCAGTTCTTC
TRBV10-1,-,12,TRBJ1-2,few,CASRDGGYGYTF,TGCGCCAGCAGGGACGGAGGATATGGCTACACCTTC
TRBV19,-,16,TRBJ2-5,-,CASSPEGRTRWETQYF,TGTGCCAGTAGCCCCGAGGGAAGGACCAGGTGGGAGACCCAGTACTTC
TRBV6-1,-,15,TRBJ1-2,-,CASSDRGGGSYGYTF,TGTGCCAGCAGTGACCGGGGGGGAGGTAGCTATGGCTACACCTTC
TRBV5-6,-,12,TRBJ2-2,-,CASSPGTGELFF,TGTGCCAGCAGTCCAGGGACCGGGGAGCTGTTTTTT
TRBV2,-,14,TRBJ1-4,-,CASSLWTENEKLFF,TGTGCCAGCAGTCTTTGGACAGAAAATGAAAAACTGTTTTTT
TRBV27,-,15,TRBJ1-4,-,CASSLYGVGGEKLFF,TGTGCCAGCAGTTTGTACGGGGTTGGAGGTGAAAAACTGTTTTTT
TRBV6-1,TRBD2,16,TRBJ2-1,-,CASSEIASGAYNEQFF,TGTGCCAGCAGTGAAATAGCTAGCGGGGCCTACAATGAGCAGTTCTTC
TRBV4-2,-,16,TRBJ1-4,-,CASSQDPKGGGEKLFF,TGTGCCAGCAGCCAAGATCCTAAAGGGGGGGGAGAAAAACTGTTTTTT
TRBV7-8,-,16,TRBJ2-2,-,CASSSGTIANTGELFF,TGTGCCAGCAGCTCCGGGACAATTGCGAACACCGGGGAGCTGTTTTTT
TRBV30,-,14,TRBJ1-3,-,CAWSVHFSGNTIYF,TGTGCCTGGAGTGTACATTTCTCTGGAAACACCATATATTTT
TRBV10-2,-,17,TRBJ1-3,-,CASSESGGLLSGNTIYF,TGCGCCAGCAGTGAGTCCGGGGGATTACTCTCTGGAAACACCATATATTTT
TRBV29-1,TRBD1,13,TRBJ1-1,-,CSVAVGQGVIAFF,TGCAGCGTCGCCGTAGGACAGGGGGTTATAGCTTTCTTT
TRBV7-3,TRBD1,15,TRBJ1-4,-,CASSPTGGRGEKLFF,TGTGCCAGCAGCCCCACAGGGGGCCGTGGTGAAAAACTGTTTTTT
TRBV9,-,15,TRBJ2-7,-,CASSNAPDSSYEQYF,TGTGCCAGCAGCAACGCACCGGACAGTTCCTACGAGCAGTACTTC
TRBV30,-,14,TRBJ2-3,-,CAWSTGLITDTQYF,TGTGCCTGGAGTACCGGACTAATCACAGATACGCAGTATTTT
TRBV7-3,-,14,TRBJ1-1,-,CASSLMGADTEAFF,TGTGCCAGCAGCTTAATGGGTGCGGACACTGAAGCTTTCTTT
TRBV11-3,-,17,TRBJ2-3,-,CASSLEVGLLPTDTQYF,TGTGCCAGCAGCCTAGAGGTTGGACTATTACCCACAGATACGCAGTATTTT
TRBV19,TRBD2,16,TRBJ2-2,-,CASSIGLAGGPGELFF,TGTGCCAGTAGTATAGGGCTCGCGGGGGGGCCCGGGGAGCTGTTTTTT
TRBV6-5,TRBD1,15,TRBJ1-2,-,CASSYLGQGDYGYTF,TGTGCCAGCAGTTACTTAGGACAGGGAGACTATGGCTACACCTTC
TRBV30,-,14,TRBJ1-4,-,CAWSSDSRNEKLFF,TGTGCCTGGAGTAGTGACAGTAGAAATGAAAAACTGTTTTTT
TRBV5-1,-,13,TRBJ2-4,-,CASSLARGNIQYF,TGCGCCAGCAGCTTGGCCCGGGGGAACATTCAGTACTTC
TRBV12-3/TRBV12-4,-,13,TRBJ2-7,-,CASSQHLRGHSDF,TGTGCCAGCAGCCAACATCTTAGAGGCCATTCGGACTTC
TRBV15,-,14,TRBJ1-1,-,CATSRERGYTEAFF,TGTGCCACCAGCAGAGAGCGGGGTTACACTGAAGCTTTCTTT
TRBV27,-,16,TRBJ2-3,-,CASKPPSTASTDTQYF,TGTGCCAGCAAACCACCGTCGACAGCTAGCACAGATACGCAGTATTTT
TRBV9,-,16,TRBJ2-2,-,CASSVGLLAGTGELFF,TGTGCCAGCAGCGTAGGTCTCCTAGCTGGCACCGGGGAGCTGTTTTTT
TRBV27,TRBD1,15,TRBJ1-1,once,CASSLLWTGNTEAFF,TGTGCCAGCAGTTTACTTTGGACAGGAAACACTGAAGCTTTCTTT
TRBV11-2,TRBD2,13,TRBJ2-7,-,CASRRLAGYEQYF,TGTGCCAGCAGAAGACTAGCGGGGTACGAGCAGTACTTC
TRBV6-6,-,14,TRBJ2-7,-,CASSYLGGSYEQYF,TGTGCCAGCAGTTACTTGGGGGGATCCTACGAGCAGTACTTC
TRBV11-2,TRBD1,15,TRBJ2-7,-,CASRTDRTLTYEQYF,TGTGCCAGCAGGACGGACAGGACCTTGACCTACGAGCAGTACTTC
TRBV14,TRBD1,17,TRBJ2-1,-,CASSQVWTGRVDNEQFF,TGTGCCAGCAGCCAAGTATGGACAGGGCGGGTGGACAATGAGCAGTTCTTC
TRBV2,-,15,TRBJ2-3,-,CASSEFGSPTDTQYF,TGTGCCAGCAGTGAATTTGGGAGTCCAACAGATACGCAGTATTTT
TRBV2,-,16,TRBJ1-3,once,CASSDSRTDSGNTIYF,TGTGCCAGCAGTGATTCTAGGACAGACTCTGGAAACACCATATATTTT
TRBV5-4,-,16,TRBJ1-4,few,CASSFSPPQGREKLFF,TGTGCCAGCAGCTTTAGCCCGCCTCAGGGGCGGGAAAAACTGTTTTTT
TRBV19,TRBD1,15,TRBJ1-2,-,CASSIDPGGNYGYTF,TGTGCCAGTAGTATAGATCCAGGGGGAAACTATGGCTACACCTTC
TRBV28,TRBD2,16,TRBJ2-3,once,CASSLEAGAAFYTQYF,TGTGCCAGCAGTTTAGAAGCGGGAGCCGCCTTTTATACGCAGTATTTT
TRBV9,-,14,TRBJ2-5,-,CASSVFTGTETQYF,TGTGCCAGCAGCGTTTTCACAGGGACAGAGACCCAGTACTTC
TRBV19,TRBD2,15,TRBJ2-1,-,CASSHGLAAGFEQFF,TGTGCCAGTAGTCACGGACTAGCGGCCGGATTTGAGCAGTTCTTC
TRBV5-5,TRBD2,17,TRBJ2-3,-,CASSSFPLAGAADTQYF,TGTGCCAGCAGCTCGTTCCCTCTAGCGGGAGCGGCAGATACGCAGTATTTT
TRBV5-1,-,15,TRBJ1-1,-,CASSLESRRGNEAFF,TGCGCCAGCAGCTTGGAATCCCGGCGGGGAAATGAAGCTTTCTTT
TRBV4-1,TRBD1,16,TRBJ2-7,-,CASSQVDREVNYEQYF,TGCGCCAGCAGCCAAGTGGACAGGGAAGTAAACTACGAGCAGTACTTC
TRBV5-1,TRBD2,15,TRBJ2-5,-,CASSPGLAGRETQYF,TGCGCCAGCAGCCCGGGACTAGCGGGGCGGGAGACCCAGTACTTC
TRBV19,-,13,TRBJ2-7,-,CASSTTDFYEQYF,TGTGCCAGTAGTACTACAGATTTCTACGAGCAGTACTTC